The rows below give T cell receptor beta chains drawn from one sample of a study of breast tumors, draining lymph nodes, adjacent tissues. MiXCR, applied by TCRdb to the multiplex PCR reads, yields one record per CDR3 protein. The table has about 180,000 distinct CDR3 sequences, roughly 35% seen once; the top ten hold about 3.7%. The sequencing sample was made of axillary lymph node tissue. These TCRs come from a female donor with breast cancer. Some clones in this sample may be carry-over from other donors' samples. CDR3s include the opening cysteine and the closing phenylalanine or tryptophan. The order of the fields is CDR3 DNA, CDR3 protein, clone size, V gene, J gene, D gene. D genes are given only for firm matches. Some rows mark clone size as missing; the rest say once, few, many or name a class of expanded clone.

CDR3nt: TGTGCCAGCAGCGGGGGGGGACAGGCGCTAGCCAAAAACATTCAGTACTTC
CDR3aa: CASSGGGQALAKNIQYF
abundance: .
v_gene: TRBV5-4
j_gene: TRBJ2-4
d_gene: .

CDR3nt: TGCAGTGCTATAACAGCCGGAGCGTCCACAGATACGCAGTATTTT
CDR3aa: CSAITAGASTDTQYF
abundance: many
v_gene: TRBV20-1
j_gene: TRBJ2-3
d_gene: .

CDR3nt: TGTGCCTGGAGTGGCTGGGACAATGAGCAGTTCTTC
CDR3aa: CAWSGWDNEQFF
abundance: medium-sized
v_gene: TRBV30
j_gene: TRBJ2-1
d_gene: .

CDR3nt: .
CDR3aa: CASILGLAVNEQFF
abundance: many
v_gene: TRBV2
j_gene: TRBJ2-1
d_gene: .

CDR3nt: TGTGCCAGCAGCTTGAGGACGCCCGGAGGGGAACTGTTTTTT
CDR3aa: CASSLRTPGGELFF
abundance: many
v_gene: TRBV5-6
j_gene: TRBJ1-4
d_gene: .

CDR3nt: TGTGCCAGCAGCTTACAGGGGACGAACAGTCAGCCCCAGCATTTT
CDR3aa: CASSLQGTNSQPQHF
abundance: .
v_gene: TRBV7-9
j_gene: TRBJ1-5
d_gene: .

CDR3nt: TGTGCCAGCTCACCACCGGTCAGACCGAACACTGAAGCTTTCTTT
CDR3aa: CASSPPVRPNTEAFF
abundance: .
v_gene: TRBV18
j_gene: TRBJ1-1
d_gene: .

CDR3nt: TGCAGTGCTCACTCCGACAGGGGAAGAGGAGCTTTCTTT
CDR3aa: CSAHSDRGRGAFF
abundance: .
v_gene: TRBV20-1
j_gene: TRBJ1-1
d_gene: TRBD1

CDR3nt: TGTGCCAGCAGCAAACAGGGGTTCATTGAAAAACTGTTTTTT
CDR3aa: CASSKQGFIEKLFF
abundance: many
v_gene: TRBV12-3/TRBV12-4
j_gene: TRBJ1-4
d_gene: TRBD1

CDR3nt: TGTGCCAGCACCCCCGGGACTAGCGGGAGAGGGGCAGCAGATACGCAGTATTTT
CDR3aa: CASTPGTSGRGAADTQYF
abundance: many
v_gene: TRBV6-2/TRBV6-3
j_gene: TRBJ2-3
d_gene: TRBD2

CDR3nt: TGTGCCAGCAGTCTAACAGGGGGTCAAGGCAATCAGCCCCAGCATTTT
CDR3aa: CASSLTGGQGNQPQHF
abundance: many
v_gene: TRBV2
j_gene: TRBJ1-5
d_gene: TRBD1

CDR3nt: TGTGCCAGCAGTTTGACCGGGACAGGGGACCGTGGCTACACCTTC
CDR3aa: CASSLTGTGDRGYTF
abundance: many
v_gene: TRBV6-5
j_gene: TRBJ1-2
d_gene: TRBD1

CDR3nt: TGCGCCAGCAGCCGTAAAGGGTCAGCGGGGGATGAGCAGTTCTTC
CDR3aa: CASSRKGSAGDEQFF
abundance: many
v_gene: TRBV4-3
j_gene: TRBJ2-1
d_gene: TRBD2

CDR3nt: TGTGCCAGCAGCTTTCGCGGGGGGCGGCCAGATACGCAGTATTTT
CDR3aa: CASSFRGGRPDTQYF
abundance: many
v_gene: TRBV7-3
j_gene: TRBJ2-3
d_gene: TRBD2

CDR3nt: TGTGCCACCAGCAGAGATTTTGCGGCAGCGGGGAAGACCGAGCAGTACTTC
CDR3aa: CATSRDFAAAGKTEQYF
abundance: many
v_gene: TRBV15
j_gene: TRBJ2-7
d_gene: TRBD2

CDR3nt: TGTGCCAGCAGCTTGCCTCACAGCGAGAACTATGGCTACACCTTC
CDR3aa: CASSLPHSENYGYTF
abundance: many
v_gene: TRBV5-6
j_gene: TRBJ1-2
d_gene: .

CDR3nt: TGCAGCGTTGAGAACCGACAGGGGTATAACTACGAGCAGTACTTC
CDR3aa: CSVENRQGYNYEQYF
abundance: many
v_gene: TRBV29-1
j_gene: TRBJ2-7
d_gene: TRBD1

CDR3nt: TGTGCCAGCTCACCACTCGGGGACAGCCTCACCGGGGAGCTGTTTTTT
CDR3aa: CASSPLGDSLTGELFF
abundance: .
v_gene: TRBV18
j_gene: TRBJ2-2
d_gene: TRBD1

CDR3nt: TGTGCCAGCAGTTTCTACATCCGCTCTGGAAACACCATATATTTT
CDR3aa: CASSFYIRSGNTIYF
abundance: .
v_gene: TRBV7-4
j_gene: TRBJ1-3
d_gene: .

CDR3nt: TGTGCCAGCAGTCCCGGTACCATAGCGGGAGGGTACTACAATGAGCAGTTCTTC
CDR3aa: CASSPGTIAGGYYNEQFF
abundance: many
v_gene: TRBV6-1
j_gene: TRBJ2-1
d_gene: TRBD2

CDR3nt: TGTGCCAGTAGTATTCTAGCGGGGCTCGGGGGCCGTGACCAAGAGACCCAGTACTTC
CDR3aa: CASSILAGLGGRDQETQYF
abundance: .
v_gene: TRBV19
j_gene: TRBJ2-5
d_gene: TRBD2

CDR3nt: TGCAGTGCTAGCGGTGACAGGGGGAGCGCAGATACGCAGTATTTT
CDR3aa: CSASGDRGSADTQYF
abundance: .
v_gene: TRBV20-1
j_gene: TRBJ2-3
d_gene: TRBD1

CDR3nt: TGCACCAGACTGGGTGGGAATGGCTACACCTTC
CDR3aa: CTRLGGNGYTF
abundance: .
v_gene: TRBV29-1
j_gene: TRBJ1-2
d_gene: .

CDR3nt: TGTGCCAGCAGTTTAGGGGGCAGGGGCGAGCTCCACTTT
CDR3aa: CASSLGGRGELHF
abundance: many
v_gene: TRBV12-3/TRBV12-4
j_gene: TRBJ1-6
d_gene: .

CDR3nt: TGTGCCAGCAGCTTAGCCTTTATAGCGGGCGGAAAACTGTTTTTT
CDR3aa: CASSLAFIAGGKLFF
abundance: .
v_gene: TRBV11-2
j_gene: TRBJ1-4
d_gene: .

CDR3nt: TGTGCCAGCAGTTTAGGCCGGGGCCCCAATCAGCCCCAGCATTTT
CDR3aa: CASSLGRGPNQPQHF
abundance: .
v_gene: TRBV19
j_gene: TRBJ1-5
d_gene: .

CDR3nt: TGTGCCAGCAGTTACCGGGTTATAGGGTCCGGAAACACCATATATTTT
CDR3aa: CASSYRVIGSGNTIYF
abundance: .
v_gene: TRBV6-6
j_gene: TRBJ1-3
d_gene: .

CDR3nt: TGCGCCAGCAGCTTGGAAAGACAGGGAGACGAGCAGTACTTC
CDR3aa: CASSLERQGDEQYF
abundance: many
v_gene: TRBV5-1
j_gene: TRBJ2-7
d_gene: TRBD1

CDR3nt: TGTGCCAGCAGTATGACAGGGGGCTATGGCTACACCTTC
CDR3aa: CASSMTGGYGYTF
abundance: many
v_gene: TRBV6-5
j_gene: TRBJ1-2
d_gene: TRBD1

CDR3nt: TGTGCCAGCAGACGTCAGGGGAGTGACAATCAGCCCCAGCATTTT
CDR3aa: CASRRQGSDNQPQHF
abundance: many
v_gene: TRBV6-5
j_gene: TRBJ1-5
d_gene: .

CDR3nt: TGCAGCGTTGTTGTAGGCTACGAGCAGTACTTC
CDR3aa: CSVVVGYEQYF
abundance: many
v_gene: TRBV29-1
j_gene: TRBJ2-7
d_gene: .

CDR3nt: TGTGCCAGCAGTGAAAGTCAACTAGCGGGAATCCCAGATACGCAGTATTTT
CDR3aa: CASSESQLAGIPDTQYF
abundance: .
v_gene: TRBV2
j_gene: TRBJ2-3
d_gene: TRBD2

CDR3nt: TGCGCCAGCAGCCAACAGGAGTTCTACGAGCAGTACTTC
CDR3aa: CASSQQEFYEQYF
abundance: many
v_gene: TRBV4-1
j_gene: TRBJ2-7
d_gene: .

CDR3nt: TGTGCCAGCAGAGAGACAGGCGAAAACACCATATATTTT
CDR3aa: CASRETGENTIYF
abundance: .
v_gene: TRBV12-3/TRBV12-4
j_gene: TRBJ1-3
d_gene: .

CDR3nt: TGTGCCAGCAGTTACTCTACAGGGCGTACAACTAATGAAAAACTGTTTTTT
CDR3aa: CASSYSTGRTTNEKLFF
abundance: many
v_gene: TRBV6-2/TRBV6-3
j_gene: TRBJ1-4
d_gene: .

CDR3nt: TGCAGTGCTAGACCCGGAACTTCACCCCTCCACTTT
CDR3aa: CSARPGTSPLHF
abundance: once
v_gene: TRBV20-1
j_gene: TRBJ1-6
d_gene: .

CDR3nt: TGTGCCAGCAGTCACTCGACCTCAGGACAGGGGAGCCAGGGTGGCTACACCTTC
CDR3aa: CASSHSTSGQGSQGGYTF
abundance: many
v_gene: TRBV6-6
j_gene: TRBJ1-2
d_gene: TRBD1

CDR3nt: TGTGCCGGGGGTAGCGGGCTCTACAATGAGCAGTTCTTC
CDR3aa: CAGGSGLYNEQFF
abundance: many
v_gene: TRBV6-6
j_gene: TRBJ2-1
d_gene: TRBD2

CDR3nt: TGTGCCAGCAAGACGACAGGGTCTAAGCCCCAGCATTTT
CDR3aa: CASKTTGSKPQHF
abundance: .
v_gene: TRBV12-3/TRBV12-4
j_gene: TRBJ1-5
d_gene: TRBD1

CDR3nt: TGTGCCAGTAGCCACGTGGTATCCTACGAGCAGTACTTC
CDR3aa: CASSHVVSYEQYF
abundance: many
v_gene: TRBV19
j_gene: TRBJ2-7
d_gene: .

CDR3nt: TGTGCCAGCATCGAAGGGAGATCACCCCTCCACTTT
CDR3aa: CASIEGRSPLHF
abundance: many
v_gene: TRBV2
j_gene: TRBJ1-6
d_gene: .

CDR3nt: TGCAGTGCTAGGGTGGGACAGGGATTCTCCCACGATACGCAGTATTTT
CDR3aa: CSARVGQGFSHDTQYF
abundance: many
v_gene: TRBV20-1
j_gene: TRBJ2-3
d_gene: TRBD1

CDR3nt: TGTGCCAGCAGCGAGGGATCGTCAGCGGTTAGCACAGATACGCAGTATTTT
CDR3aa: CASSEGSSAVSTDTQYF
abundance: many
v_gene: TRBV9
j_gene: TRBJ2-3
d_gene: .

CDR3nt: TGTGCCAGCAGCCTGCACTCTGGGGCCAACGTCCTGACTTTC
CDR3aa: CASSLHSGANVLTF
abundance: many
v_gene: TRBV13
j_gene: TRBJ2-6
d_gene: .

CDR3nt: TGCAGTGCTAGTGGGGGGTTCGTCGGGGAGCTGTTTTTT
CDR3aa: CSASGGFVGELFF
abundance: many
v_gene: TRBV20-1
j_gene: TRBJ2-2
d_gene: .

CDR3nt: TGTGCCAGCAGCCCTGGAATACTAGCGGGGGGCAGAGAGACCCAGTACTTC
CDR3aa: CASSPGILAGGRETQYF
abundance: few
v_gene: TRBV28
j_gene: TRBJ2-5
d_gene: TRBD2

CDR3nt: TGTGCCAGCACCCAAGGGGATAATTCACCCCTCCACTTT
CDR3aa: CASTQGDNSPLHF
abundance: .
v_gene: TRBV6-2/TRBV6-3
j_gene: TRBJ1-6
d_gene: .

CDR3nt: TGTGCCAGTAGTGTTCGGGACAGGGGATCTCAGCCCCAGCATTTT
CDR3aa: CASSVRDRGSQPQHF
abundance: many
v_gene: TRBV19
j_gene: TRBJ1-5
d_gene: TRBD1

CDR3nt: TGTGCCAGCGGCTGCACACCCTACTCTGGAAACACCATATATTTT
CDR3aa: CASGCTPYSGNTIYF
abundance: once
v_gene: TRBV9
j_gene: TRBJ1-3
d_gene: .

CDR3nt: TGTGCCAGCAGTGATGTTCGGCGGGGGGTTTTAGATACGCAGTATTTT
CDR3aa: CASSDVRRGVLDTQYF
abundance: many
v_gene: TRBV6-1
j_gene: TRBJ2-3
d_gene: TRBD2

CDR3nt: TGCGCCAGCAGCCAAGAACAGGTTCGGGATCAGCCCCAGCATTTT
CDR3aa: CASSQEQVRDQPQHF
abundance: many
v_gene: TRBV4-1
j_gene: TRBJ1-5
d_gene: .

CDR3nt: TGTGCCAGCAGCTTACCAATCGCACCTGGAGGGGATACGCAGTATTTT
CDR3aa: CASSLPIAPGGDTQYF
abundance: many
v_gene: TRBV7-2
j_gene: TRBJ2-3
d_gene: .

CDR3nt: TGTGCCACCGGTGACCCAACAGGGAACTATGGCTACACCTTC
CDR3aa: CATGDPTGNYGYTF
abundance: .
v_gene: TRBV24-1
j_gene: TRBJ1-2
d_gene: .

CDR3nt: TGTGCCAGCAGTATTTTTCGAACAGATACGCAGTATTTT
CDR3aa: CASSIFRTDTQYF
abundance: few
v_gene: TRBV27
j_gene: TRBJ2-3
d_gene: .

CDR3nt: TGCGCCAGCGGTGAGTCGGAGACAGGAGGAAACACCATATATTTT
CDR3aa: CASGESETGGNTIYF
abundance: .
v_gene: TRBV10-2
j_gene: TRBJ1-3
d_gene: .

CDR3nt: TGTGCCTGGAGTGTCGCGGGAAACTATGGCTACACCTTC
CDR3aa: CAWSVAGNYGYTF
abundance: many
v_gene: TRBV30
j_gene: TRBJ1-2
d_gene: .